One sample yielded the 30 T cell receptor beta chains listed below, sequenced in a study of T cell repertoires in cytomegalovirus infection. One entry per CDR3 protein, called by TCRdb with MiXCR from the reads. The sample has approximately 500,000 distinct CDR3 sequences; more than 25% are singletons. The sequencing input was PBMCs. These receptors originate from a human donor in good health (CMV status not recorded). Some clones in this sample may be carry-over from other donors' samples.

This clonotype has more than one count but fewer than ten. This chain links TRBV7-6 with TRBJ1-4; D is uncertain. The CDR3 runs 17 residues. Trimming cost V 1 base and J 6 bases, with 18 bases left between them. Germline loops: CDR1 SGHVS, CDR2 FNYEAQ. The CDR3 DNA sequence: TGTGCCAGCAGCTTAGATGGTCCGGGGTATGGAGATGAAAAACTGTTTTTT. Translating it yields CASSLDGPGYGDEKLFF. Full variable domain (outside the CDR3, taken from reference TRBV7-6 and TRBJ1-4): GAGVSQSPRYKVTKRGQDVALRCDPISGHVSLYWYRQALGQGPEFLTYFNYEAQQDKSGLPNDRFSAERPEGSISTLTIQRTEQRDSAMYRCASSLDGPGYGDEKLFFGSGTQLSVL.

This clonotype has a handful of counts. This chain connects TRBV6-8 to TRBJ2-1; the D gene is possibly TRBD2 (6 bases). The CDR3 runs to 15 residues. Germline V gene sequence: CDR1 MNHGY, CDR2 SAAAGT. V was pared by 5 bases and J by 8 bases, with 19 bases between. Here the CDR3 reads CASSASSAPSDEQFF. The CDR3 DNA sequence: TGTGCCAGCAGTGCCTCTAGCGCCCCGAGCGATGAGCAGTTCTTC.

V gene TRBV12-3 or TRBV12-4 combines with J gene TRBJ2-7; TRBD1 matches at 7 bases. This CDR3 spans 15 amino acids. After removal of 5 bases from V and 2 bases from J, the junction contained 9 bases not matched to a gene. This CDR3 is CASSLGDSQTYEQYF. CDR3 nucleotide sequence: TGTGCCAGCAGTCTAGGGGACAGCCAGACCTACGAGCAGTACTTC.

This clonotype showed up many times. CDR3 nucleotide sequence: TGTGCCAGCAGCTCACCGACAGGGCACGAGCAGTACTTC. This gives the protein CASSSPTGHEQYF. The chain is built from TRBV7-2 and TRBJ2-7; TRBD1 aligns across 7 bases. J lost 5 bases, V lost 4 bases, and 5 bases had no gene match. Germline assignment: CDR1 SGHTA and CDR2 FQGNSA. The CDR3 contains 13 residues.

This chain uses TRBV3-1 with TRBJ2-3, with D perhaps TRBD2 (5 bases). The CDR3 has 16 amino acids. Germline V CDR1 and CDR2: LGHDT, YNNKEL (reference sequence). V was trimmed by 4 bases and J by 2 bases, leaving 16 bases between them. Written as DNA, the CDR3 is TGTGCCAGCAGCCCAAGTTGGAGACTATCCACAGATACGCAGTATTTT. Its protein is CASSPSWRLSTDTQYF.

In its sample, this clonotype was seen many times. The chain carries TRBV7-2 and TRBJ2-7, with D perhaps TRBD2 (7 bases). The V end was cut by 0 bases, the J end by 3 bases, with 15 bases between. CDR1 is SGHTA and CDR2 is FQGNSA in the germline V gene. CDR3 size: 16 residues. CDR3 in amino acids: CASSLARGGLLYEQYF. DNA of the CDR3: TGTGCCAGCAGCTTAGCAAGGGGGGGGCTCCTCTACGAGCAGTACTTC.

The chain uses TRBV4-3 and TRBJ2-7, with D perhaps TRBD1 (6 bases). Looked up from germline, CDR1 is LGHNA and CDR2 is YSLEER. Trimming removed 0 bases at V and 5 bases at J, with 8 bases between. CDR3 length: 13 residues. DNA for the CDR3: TGCGCCAGCAGCCAAGAGAGGACAGACGAGCAGTACTTC. Protein: CASSQERTDEQYF.

This clonotype was counted a few times. V and J are TRBV27 and TRBJ1-1; 7 bases map to TRBD1. The ends lost 4 bases at V and 3 bases at J; junction bases unmatched: 5. Germline V CDR1 and CDR2: MNHEY, SMNVEV (reference sequence). The CDR3 consists of 14 residues. CDR3 DNA sequence: TGTGCCAGCAGTTGGTTCACAGGGGACACTGAAGCTTTCTTT. Its translation: CASSWFTGDTEAFF.

This clonotype was observed many times. The chain carries TRBV12-3 or TRBV12-4 and TRBJ1-2; no reliable D call. V was pared by 3 bases and J by 4 bases, with 9 bases between. CDR3 size: 13 residues. The CDR3 nucleotides are TGTGCCAGCAGTTTTCGGCAGACCTATGGCTACACCTTC. This encodes CASSFRQTYGYTF.

The V call is TRBV12-3 or TRBV12-4, the J call TRBJ2-1, with 11 bases lining up with TRBD2. The J segment lost 7 bases and the V segment lost 6 bases, leaving 8 bases of the junction unmatched. The CDR3 loop spans 15 amino acids. The CDR3 is CASSQTSGIGNEQFF. The CDR3 region has the DNA TGTGCCAGCAGCCAGACTAGCGGGATAGGGAATGAGCAGTTCTTC.

This clonotype was seen repeatedly, ten times or more. The chain recombines TRBV7-2 with TRBJ1-5, with 7 bases matching TRBD1. CDR1 SGHTA and CDR2 FQGNSA come from the germline V gene. The V gene end was trimmed by 4 bases and the J gene end by 8 bases; junction bases not matched to a gene: 5. The CDR3 runs 13 residues. CDR3 in DNA: TGTGCCAGCAGCTCAGACAGGGAGAAGCCCCAGCATTTT. It yields the protein CASSSDREKPQHF.

The V gene is TRBV18, the J gene TRBJ1-1; TRBD1 aligns across 8 bases. Per the germline V gene, CDR1 is KGHSH and CDR2 is LQKENI. CDR3 length: 14 residues. The V segment lost 0 bases and the J segment 5 bases; nucleotides outside the gene matches: 2. This CDR3 reads CASSPPDRATEAFF. CDR3 sequence (DNA): TGTGCCAGCTCACCACCGGACAGGGCGACTGAAGCTTTCTTT.

This clonotype was detected many times. This chain uses TRBV12-3 or TRBV12-4 with TRBJ1-5; TRBD1 matches at 10 bases. The length of the CDR3 is 14 residues. The J segment lost 7 bases and the V segment lost 6 bases, leaving 6 bases of the junction unmatched. CDR3 residues: CASRWTGGNQPQHF. The CDR3 nucleotides read TGTGCCAGCAGATGGACAGGGGGTAACCAGCCCCAGCATTTT.

The V call is TRBV7-2, the J call TRBJ2-1; no firm D call. Germline CDR1 SGHTA, CDR2 FQGNSA. V lost 3 bases, J lost 8 bases, and 14 bases lay in between. The CDR3 totals 14 residues. The CDR3 DNA is TGTGCCAGCAGCTTTAGGGTTGGGGATCATGAGCAGTTCTTC. Translation: CASSFRVGDHEQFF.

The chain couples TRBV28 to TRBJ2-1; D is perhaps TRBD1 (5 bases). The CDR3 has 15 amino acids. Germline loops: CDR1 MDHEN, CDR2 SYDVKM. Trimming took off 1 base at V and 6 bases at J, with 13 bases between the two ends. The CDR3 bases are TGTGCCAGCAGTTTATTCGACAGCACGGGCAATGAGCAGTTCTTC. Its protein is CASSLFDSTGNEQFF.

The table lists this clonotype with many counts. This chain links TRBV7-8 with TRBJ2-1; 8 nucleotides line up with TRBD2. Trimming took 0 bases from V and 5 from J; bases not matched to a gene: 3. The length of the CDR3 is 15 residues. Germline V gene lookup returns CDR1 SGHVS and CDR2 FQNEAQ. This CDR3 reads CASSLALAGDNEQFF. The DNA of the CDR3 is TGTGCCAGCAGCTTAGCGCTAGCGGGTGACAATGAGCAGTTCTTC.

The rearrangement links TRBV5-3 to TRBJ1-4; 11 bases map to TRBD1. TRBV5-3 is designated an ORF whose function remains uncertain. The CDR3 length is 14 residues. The V segment lost 3 bases and the J segment 7 bases; nucleotides outside the gene matches: 2. The CDR3 region is CARSSGQGAEKLFF. The CDR3 region has the DNA TGTGCCAGAAGCTCCGGACAGGGGGCTGAAAAACTGTTTTTT.

The V gene is TRBV4-3, the J gene TRBJ1-6; 7 positions match TRBD1. Germline V CDR1 and CDR2: LGHNA, YSLEER. CDR3 size: 15 residues. Trimming took 1 base from V and 8 from J; bases not matched to a gene: 5. The CDR3 region has the DNA TGCGCCAGCAGCCAAGCAGGGGGAAGGGATTCACCCCTCCACTTT. Translated: CASSQAGGRDSPLHF.

This clonotype was seen a few times. The rearrangement joins TRBV6-2 or TRBV6-3 to TRBJ2-1; 8 nucleotides align to TRBD2. The CDR3 consists of 18 residues. The V segment lost 1 base and the J segment 5 bases; nucleotides outside the gene matches: 13. In germline, CDR1 is MNHEY, CDR2 SVGEGT. CDR3 sequence: CASSYWVRGRKENNEQFF. CDR3 bases: TGTGCCAGCAGTTACTGGGTGCGCGGGAGGAAGGAAAACAATGAGCAGTTCTTC.

The rearrangement links TRBV19 to TRBJ2-7; 9 nucleotides line up with TRBD2. The CDR3 has 14 residues. Germline V gene lookup returns CDR1 LNHDA and CDR2 SQIVND (reference sequence). V shed 5 bases and J 9 bases; nucleotides not matched to a gene: 11. CDR3 sequence: CASSPGGTSKVQYV. In nucleotides, the CDR3 is TGTGCCAGTAGTCCAGGAGGGACTAGCAAAGTGCAGTACGTC.

In its sample, this clonotype was seen a few times. The gene calls are TRBV10-3 and TRBJ2-2; 9 bases agree with TRBD1. Per germline, CDR1 ENHRY and CDR2 SYGVKD. The length of the CDR3 is 13 residues. V was clipped by 7 bases and J by 5 bases; unmatched bases: 2. The CDR3 here is CAIKGQGTGELFF. Here the CDR3 DNA reads TGTGCCATCAAAGGACAGGGGACCGGGGAGCTGTTTTTT.

The V and J genes are TRBV27 and TRBJ2-2; 8 bases map to TRBD1. CDR1 is MNHEY and CDR2 is SMNVEV in the germline V gene (reference sequence). V dropped 7 bases and J dropped 5; count of bases not matched to a gene: 9. This CDR3 has 15 amino acids. For the CDR3, the DNA is TGTGCCAGCACCAGGACAGGGTACGGAACCGGGGAGCTGTTTTTT. Protein: CASTRTGYGTGELFF.

This sequence joins TRBV4-2 and TRBJ2-1, with D possibly being TRBD1 (5 bases). Germline-derived CDR1 and CDR2 are LGHNA and YNFKEQ. Between the trimmed V and J ends, which lost 0 bases and 6 bases, there was a span of 9 bases. This CDR3 spans 14 amino acids. The CDR3 DNA follows: TGTGCCAGCAGCCAAGAATCCAGGGCCAATGAGCAGTTCTTC. This sequence encodes CASSQESRANEQFF.

This clonotype is a singleton in its sample. The V call is TRBV29-1, the J call TRBJ2-7, with 9 positions matching TRBD1. This CDR3 has 12 amino acids. CDR1 and CDR2 (germline): SQVTM, ANQGSEA. V shed 7 bases and J 4 bases; nucleotides not matched to a gene: 5. CDR3 loop: CSARDRVYEQYF. In DNA, the CDR3 is TGCAGCGCGCGGGACAGGGTTTACGAGCAGTACTTC.

In this sample, this clonotype turned up a few times. The final CDR3 position lacks the conserved phenylalanine or tryptophan, pointing to a likely read error. The DNA is omitted, as the CDR3 cannot be located on it reliably, and the CDR3 follows TCRdb's listing. The chain combines TRBV19 with TRBJ1-1; the table calls TRBD1, which could not be checked here. The germline gives CDR1 LNHDA, CDR2 SQIVND (reference sequence). 13 amino acids form the CDR3, both terminal residues included. The CDR3 here is CASSIPGPHRPLV.

Here the CDR3 reads CASSAQDSYNEQFF. The CDR3 coding sequence is TGTGCCAGTAGTGCCCAAGATTCCTACAATGAGCAGTTCTTC. The rearrangement links TRBV19 to TRBJ2-1; D is undetermined. CDR3 length: 14 amino acids. V lost 5 bases and J lost 1, with 9 bases in between. The germline gives CDR1 LNHDA, CDR2 SQIVND (reference sequence).

This chain links TRBV11-2 with TRBJ2-7, with 10 nucleotides matching TRBD2. CDR3 length equals 14 residues. Germline V lookup: CDR1 SGHAT, CDR2 FQNNGV. V was clipped by 1 base and J by 6 bases; unmatched bases: 3. The CDR3 loop reads CASSLAAGGGEQYV. CDR3 nucleotides: TGTGCCAGCAGCTTAGCAGCGGGAGGGGGCGAGCAGTACGTC.

Turning to this clonotype: One end of the junction is discordant with germline, which a read error may explain. This chain uses TRBV2 with TRBJ2-3, with TRBD1 as a possible D gene (5 bases). The CDR3 covers 14 residues. Germline V gives CDR1 SNHLY, CDR2 FYNNEI. The DNA of the CDR3 is TGTGCCAACAGTGATTGGCAGGGCCCAGATACGCAGTATTTT. Translating gives CANSDWQGPDTQYF.

The chain recombines TRBV28 with TRBJ1-5; 10 positions agree with TRBD1. This CDR3 is built from 19 residues. Unmatched junction bases numbered 12, after V lost 4 bases and J lost 0 bases. Germline V CDR1 and CDR2: MDHEN, SYDVKM. The CDR3 DNA follows: TGTGCCAGCAGTTGGACGACCGGACAGGGGGGCAATAGCAATCAGCCCCAGCATTTT. Translating it yields CASSWTTGQGGNSNQPQHF.

This clonotype occurred a few times. The chain is built from TRBV28 and TRBJ2-1, with TRBD2 matching over 9 bases. After removal of 5 bases from V and 10 bases from J, the junction contained 9 bases not matched to a gene. CDR3 length: 14 amino acids. The germline CDR1 and CDR2 sequences are MDHEN and SYDVKM. CDR3 in amino acids: CASSLPGLALEQFF. Here the CDR3 DNA reads TGTGCCAGCAGTCTGCCGGGACTAGCTCTGGAGCAGTTCTTC.